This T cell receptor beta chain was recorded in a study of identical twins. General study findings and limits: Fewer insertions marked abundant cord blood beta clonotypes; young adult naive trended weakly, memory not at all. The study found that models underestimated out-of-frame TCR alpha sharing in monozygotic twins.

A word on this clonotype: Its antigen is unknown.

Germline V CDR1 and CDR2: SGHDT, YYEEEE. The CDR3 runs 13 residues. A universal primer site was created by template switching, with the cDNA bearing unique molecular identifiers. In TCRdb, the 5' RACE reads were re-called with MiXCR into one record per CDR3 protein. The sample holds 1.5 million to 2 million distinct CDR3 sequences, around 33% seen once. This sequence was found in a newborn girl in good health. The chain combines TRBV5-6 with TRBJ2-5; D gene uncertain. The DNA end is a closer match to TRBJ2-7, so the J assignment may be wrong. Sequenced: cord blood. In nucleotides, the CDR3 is TGTGCCAGCAGCTTGGCCGCGGTATACGAGCAGTACTTC. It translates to CASSLAAVYEQYF.